Sequencing of this T cell receptor (beta chain) was carried out in a study of OX40 agonist ivuxolimab in advanced cancers. Across the study: Checkpoint inhibitors had been given previously to about 38% of patients. Patients achieving partial responses numbered three: one hepatocellular carcinoma case and two cutaneous melanoma cases. Study results and limitations: The study observed clonal expansion of CD4+ and CD8+ blood T cells by week 6 at 0.1 to 3.0 mg/kg.

As concerns this clone: Its matching antigen is unknown.

Drawing of blood for sampling happened at baseline, at cycle 4 day 1, and at cycle 7 day 1. This table comes from immunoSEQ multiplex PCR, and its TCRdb copy is limited to in-frame clones, with some not included. The data hold about 19,000 clones, with 80% to 90% observed a single time. The sequencing here drew on CD4+ or CD8+ T cells sorted from blood, taken in a trial of the OX40 agonist ivuxolimab. The TCR originated in an adult with an advanced solid tumor such as melanoma, head and neck, liver or kidney cancer.

CDR3 loop: CASSYGTPDDEQYF. The CDR3 DNA sequence: TGTGCCAGCAGTTACGGGACACCCGATGACGAGCAGTACTTC. The chain couples TRBV6-5 to TRBJ2-7; possible D gene TRBD1, 6 bases. Trimming cost V 2 bases and J 5 bases, with 13 bases left between them. From germline, CDR1 is MNHEY and CDR2 SVGAGI. The length of the CDR3 is 14 residues.